The text below deals with one T cell receptor (beta chain). The sample originates from a study of blood T cell repertoires in COVID-19. Whole-study context: Material from acute and convalescent COVID-19 was sourced from the United States, Italy and Spain. Sample material is recorded as cDNA or gDNA derived from T cells, B-cell-depleted T cells, or PBMCs.

The germline V gene encodes CDR1 SEHNR and CDR2 FQNEAQ (reference sequence). There are 18 residues in the CDR3. V lost 5 bases and J lost 2, with 24 bases in between. Libraries were prepared by immunoSEQ multiplex PCR; TCRdb keeps only in-frame clonotypes and omits some of them. The profile shows 110,000 to 150,000 clones, about 84% of them singletons. The chain combines TRBV7-9 with TRBJ1-2; possibly TRBD1 for D (6 bases). Material for sequencing was peripheral blood. This clonotype was obtained from a woman between 45 and 65 years old with acute or convalescent COVID-19. CDR3 region: CASSPQGRGTRRNYGYTF. The CDR3 bases are TGTGCCAGCAGCCCTCAAGGCAGGGGCACGAGGAGAAACTATGGCTACACCTTC.